This entry features one TCR beta chain sequence. The antigen is not known. Genomic DNA acted as the template from which TCR beta VDJ combination and CDR3 sequence profiling were carried out. Each CDR3 protein gets one entry after TCRdb re-called the reads with MiXCR. The table includes 210,000 or so distinct CDR3 sequences, under 50% detected once. The sample is drawn from a study of CD8+CD57+ T cells in acquired aplastic anemia. The wider study: Yields of DNA that came from sorted CD4+ and CD8+ cells averaged 3.2 ug. Findings and caveats of the study: Found in both controls and patients were twenty-nine CD8+ CDR3 sequences.

For sequencing, patients were chosen who had shown expansion of CD8+CD57+ cells by flow cytometry. Patients had not yet gotten any therapy when their blood was taken for sampling. The clonotype was recovered from a human donor with aplastic anemia. Sequencing input: sorted CD4+, CD8+, or CD8+CD57+ T cells (not recorded which) from PBMCs.

CDR3 sequence reads: CASSDRDGYTF. The CDR3 DNA reads as TGTGCCAGCTCGGACAGGGATGGCTACACCTTC. This chain joins TRBV19 and TRBJ1-2, with 8 bases lining up with TRBD1. J lost 6 bases, V lost 9 bases, and 3 bases had no gene match. Per germline, CDR1 LNHDA and CDR2 SQIVND (reference sequence). This CDR3 comprises 11 residues.